The entry that follows covers one TCR beta chain sequence. The target antigen is unknown. This sample was taken from a study of CD8 T cells in ankylosing spondylitis. Findings and limits, study-wide: A TCR beta motif of several highly homologous variants seemed to mark ankylosing spondylitis blood. The clones that were linked to disease were reported to be significantly enriched in matched synovial fluid samples from ankylosing spondylitis patients.

Each CDR3 protein is one row after TCRdb ran MiXCR on the 5' RACE reads. This sample has around 340,000 distinct CDR3 sequences, with 20% to 25% found just once. Sample: blood, either unsorted or a sorted T cell fraction (not recorded which). The sequence was collected from a male donor with ankylosing spondylitis or in good health (not recorded which).

The CDR3 spells CASSYSNEGSETQYF. CDR3 nucleotide sequence: TGTGCCAGCAGTTACTCGAATGAGGGCTCGGAGACCCAGTACTTC. The chain combines TRBV6-5 with TRBJ2-5; D perhaps matches TRBD2 (5 bases). V lost 0 bases, J lost 5 bases, and 13 bases lay in between. Germline-derived CDR1 and CDR2 are MNHEY and SVGAGI. The CDR3 is made up of 15 amino acids.